In this sample, the clone carrying this T cell receptor (beta chain) turned up many times. Antigen unknown. This specimen comes from a study of cytomegalovirus exposure and HLA in healthy donors. General study findings and limits: TCR beta chain V- and J-gene trimming was linked, in a later analysis, to a missense variant in DCLRE1C. Generally TCR sequences proved uncommon, though certain public TCRs appeared in numerous donors.

The PCR had 60 Vbeta and 13 Jbeta primers. Profiling relied on immunoSEQ multiplex PCR, and the TCRdb table lists in-frame clones only, not all of them. The top ten hold 8% to 9% of the sample, which has 130,000 or so clones, around 66% seen once. The trim removed 3 bases at V and 10 bases at J, leaving 7 bases unmatched. Germline V gene data show CDR1 as MNHNS and CDR2 as SASEGT. The CDR3 runs to 15 residues. The source of this sequence is a woman aged 40 to 55 in good health and CMV-seropositive. The material sequenced was PBMCs. The chain couples TRBV6-1 to TRBJ1-6, with TRBD1 identical over 9 bases. The CDR3 loop reads CASSDAGTGRSPLHF. DNA of the CDR3: TGTGCCAGCAGTGACGCCGGGACAGGGCGGTCACCCCTCCACTTT.